The source of this T cell receptor (beta chain) is a study of T cells in Graves' hyperthyroidism and ophthalmopathy. Amplification of TCR beta CDR3 regions was performed using RNA transcripts as template. A set of HTBI primers served as the primers for a first-round RT-PCR of the TCR CDR3. TCRdb reprocessed the multiplex PCR reads with MiXCR, giving one entry per CDR3 protein. Of hundreds of thousands of distinct CDR3 sequences listed, around 19% are singletons. Between the trimmed V and J ends, which lost 4 bases and 4 bases, there was a span of 11 bases. The CDR3 runs to 14 residues. PBMCs were derived from under 13 ml fresh peripheral blood. This clonotype was detected only a few times.

The chain recombines TRBV12-3 or TRBV12-4 with TRBJ2-1; D gene ambiguous. This sequence was found in a woman between 50 and 59 years old with Graves' hyperthyroidism that later progressed to Graves' ophthalmopathy. The sample was blood. The CDR3 protein is CASSSIEKYNEQFF. CDR3 DNA sequence: TGTGCCAGCAGTTCCATAGAGAAGTACAATGAGCAGTTCTTC.